One sample yielded the 3 T cell receptor beta chains listed below, sequenced in a study of T cell responses to AZD1222 COVID-19 vaccine listed by TCRdb under 2021. Reading the label with the study, this specimen's time point is: baseline before first vaccination. Libraries were made using the immunoSEQ multiplex PCR assay. Not all clones reach the TCRdb copy of this immuneACCESS table, which keeps in-frame sequences only. Checked studies attribute under half of the gap to unresolved V genes and leave the rest unexplained. The sample includes 100,000 or so clones, with about 89% observed a single time. The ten most abundant clones make up about 3.7% of the sample. Material: peripheral blood, obtained on day 0 of AZD1222 vaccination. These receptors were collected from an adult in good health.

V gene TRBV12-3 or TRBV12-4 combines with J gene TRBJ1-4; TRBD1 might be the D (6 bases). V lost 5 bases and J lost 10, with 11 bases in between. The CDR3 contains 12 residues. The CDR3 coding sequence is TGTGCCAGCAGTCGCCAAGGGGGAAAACTGTTTTTT. Its translation: CASSRQGGKLFF.

This clone has a single count. The V call is TRBV12-3 or TRBV12-4, the J call TRBJ2-7; 9 nucleotides line up with TRBD2. Germline trimming cut 6 bases from V and 5 bases from J; bases unmatched to any gene: 2. The CDR3 runs to 12 residues. The CDR3 DNA is TGTGCCAGCAGCCTAGCGGGACACGAGCAGTACTTC. Its translation: CASSLAGHEQYF.

The chain joins TRBV28 to TRBJ1-2, with 9 nucleotides matching TRBD1. The CDR3 is 14 amino acids. Trimming took 6 bases from V and 4 from J; bases not matched to a gene: 6. CDR1 and CDR2 (germline): MDHEN, SYDVKM. As DNA, the CDR3 is TGTGCCAGCAGGGCCGGACAGGGGATCTATGGCTACACCTTC. Translating gives CASRAGQGIYGYTF.